This TCR beta chain comes out of a study of cytomegalovirus exposure and HLA in healthy donors. Study-wide findings and caveats: The authors listed 150 to 200 TCR beta chains as cytomegalovirus-associated.

Use of 60 Vbeta and 13 Jbeta primers characterized the PCR. Using immunoSEQ multiplex PCR, the repertoire was profiled, and TCRdb retains in-frame clones only, with some absent. The sample carries some 150,000 clones, approximately 84% recorded once. The trim removed 0 bases at V and 7 bases at J, leaving 12 bases unmatched. This CDR3 contains 18 residues. Looked up from germline, CDR1 is SGHNT and CDR2 is YYREEE (reference sequence). Note on this clone: The antigen remains unidentified.

All donors participated as healthy donors of bone marrow. Material: PBMCs. This clonotype originated in a man aged 30 to 45 in good health and CMV-seropositive. J is TRBJ2-3 and V is TRBV5-4, with 12 bases lining up with TRBD2. The CDR3, as DNA: TGTGCCAGCAGCTTGGGCGACCTAGCGGGAGGGCCCTCACATACGCAGTATTTT. As protein: CASSLGDLAGGPSHTQYF.